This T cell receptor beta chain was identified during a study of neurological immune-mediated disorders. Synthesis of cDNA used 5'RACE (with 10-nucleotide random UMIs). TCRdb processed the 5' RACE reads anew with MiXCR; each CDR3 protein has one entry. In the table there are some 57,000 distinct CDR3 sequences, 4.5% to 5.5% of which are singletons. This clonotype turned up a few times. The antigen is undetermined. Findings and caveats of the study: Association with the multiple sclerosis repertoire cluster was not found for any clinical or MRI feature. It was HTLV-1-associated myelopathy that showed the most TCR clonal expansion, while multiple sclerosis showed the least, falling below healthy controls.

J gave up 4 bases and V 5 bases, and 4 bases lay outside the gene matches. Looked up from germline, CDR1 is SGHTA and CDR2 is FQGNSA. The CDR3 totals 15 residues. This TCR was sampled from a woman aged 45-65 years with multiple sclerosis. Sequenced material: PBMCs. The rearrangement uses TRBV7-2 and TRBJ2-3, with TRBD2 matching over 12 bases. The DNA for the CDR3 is TGTGCCAGCAGCCGCGGGACTAGCGGGTCAGATACGCAGTATTTT. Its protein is CASSRGTSGSDTQYF.